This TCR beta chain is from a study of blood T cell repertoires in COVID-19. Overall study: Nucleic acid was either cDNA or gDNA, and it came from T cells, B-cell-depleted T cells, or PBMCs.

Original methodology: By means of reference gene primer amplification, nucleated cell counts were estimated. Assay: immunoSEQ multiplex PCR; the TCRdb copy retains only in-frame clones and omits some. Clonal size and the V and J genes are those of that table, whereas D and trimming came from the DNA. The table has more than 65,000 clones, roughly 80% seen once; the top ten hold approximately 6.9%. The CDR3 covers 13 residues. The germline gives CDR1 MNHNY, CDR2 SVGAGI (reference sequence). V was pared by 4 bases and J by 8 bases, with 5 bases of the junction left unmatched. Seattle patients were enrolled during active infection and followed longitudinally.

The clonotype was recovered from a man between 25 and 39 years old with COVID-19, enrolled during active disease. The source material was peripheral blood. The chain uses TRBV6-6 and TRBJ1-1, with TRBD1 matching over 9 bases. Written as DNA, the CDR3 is TGTGCCAGCAGTTCAAGACAGGGGGGAGAAGCTTTCTTT. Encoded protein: CASSSRQGGEAFF.